These 13 T cell receptor beta chains originate from one sample sequenced in a study of vaccination and CD4 T cells after COVID-19. Documented treatment: roughly 11-day PBMC culture with coronavirus spike peptide pools or control peptides (ViraFEST assay). The study sequenced cultured CD4+ T cell DNA using the Oncomine TCR Beta short-read assay. A single record per CDR3 protein comes from TCRdb applying MiXCR to the PCR reads. Among 15,000 to 20,000 distinct CDR3 sequences, approximately 48% were seen once, and the ten largest hold just under 2.5%. Their specific antigens are unknown. The sample here was CD4+ T cells from blood, cultured in vitro, taken after SARS-CoV-2 vaccination. The receptors were gathered from a human donor who had recovered from COVID-19.

CDR3 sequence reads: CSAREVLAVPYNEQFF. CDR3 bases: TGCAGTGCTAGAGAGGTCCTAGCGGTACCCTACAATGAGCAGTTCTTC. The rearrangement uses TRBV20-1 and TRBJ2-1; 7 bases are shared with TRBD2. V dropped 0 bases and J dropped 2; count of bases not matched to a gene: 7. The CDR3 spans 16 residues. CDR1 DFQATT and CDR2 SNEGSKA come from the germline V gene (reference sequence).

This clonotype was detected a few times. The chain uses TRBV6-5 and TRBJ1-2, with TRBD1 as a possible D gene (5 bases). The CDR3 contains 15 residues. The germline V and J ends were trimmed by 0 bases and 7 bases, with 15 bases remaining between them. Germline V gene data show CDR1 as MNHEY and CDR2 as SVGAGI. The CDR3 region is CASSYSRAGEGGYTF. The CDR3, as DNA: TGTGCCAGCAGTTACTCGCGGGCGGGGGAGGGTGGCTACACCTTC.

J is TRBJ2-5 and V is TRBV20-1, with 7 bases that match TRBD2. CDR3 length: 15 amino acids. Germline V gene sequence: CDR1 DFQATT, CDR2 SNEGSKA (reference sequence). V was clipped by 3 bases and J by 5 bases; unmatched bases: 12. CDR3 residues: CSASPLGREWETQYF. As DNA, the CDR3 is TGCAGTGCTAGCCCCCTGGGGCGGGAGTGGGAGACCCAGTACTTC.

V gene TRBV19 combines with J gene TRBJ2-5, with D possibly matching TRBD1 (6 bases). The CDR3 runs 17 residues. Deletions cut 3 bases from V and 4 bases from J, with 21 bases between. Germline CDR1 LNHDA, CDR2 SQIVND (reference sequence). The CDR3 is CASSIGRGLRIGETQYF. The CDR3 region has the DNA TGTGCCAGTAGTATTGGCAGGGGTTTAAGAATCGGAGAGACCCAGTACTTC.

This chain links TRBV27 with TRBJ2-7, with no clear D. V lost 4 bases and J 6 bases, leaving 13 bases between the germline ends. Germline CDR1 and CDR2: MNHEY and SMNVEV (reference sequence). The CDR3 consists of 13 residues. CDR3 bases: TGTGCCAGCAGTTCCTCGGTGTTGGGCGAGCAGTACTTC. Residues: CASSSSVLGEQYF.

This clonotype was counted a single time. This sequence joins TRBV7-8 and TRBJ2-5, with D perhaps matching TRBD2 (6 bases). This CDR3 is built from 14 residues. V lost 3 bases, J lost 4 bases, and 12 bases lay in between. Germline V gene lookup returns CDR1 SGHVS and CDR2 FQNEAQ. The CDR3 DNA sequence: TGTGCCAGCAGCTTGACTAGTATGGCAGAGACCCAGTACTTC. This encodes CASSLTSMAETQYF.

This clonotype was counted once. This chain joins TRBV7-9 and TRBJ1-1, with D maybe TRBD1 (6 bases). The CDR3 spans 15 residues. Trimming left V 3 bases short and J 11 bases short, with 22 bases between. CDR1 and CDR2 (germline): SEHNR, FQNEAQ (reference sequence). DNA of the CDR3: TGTGCCAGCAGCTTGATGGGGGGCGCAACCCATGTGGCTTTCTTT. It is translated as CASSLMGGATHVAFF.

The chain couples TRBV5-4 to TRBJ2-6, with D unclear. The V gene lost 0 bases and the J gene lost 4 bases, with 5 bases spanning the gap. This CDR3 contains 14 residues. Germline CDR1 SGHNT, CDR2 YYREEE (reference sequence). The CDR3 loop reads CASSLVSGANVLTF. As DNA, the CDR3 is TGTGCCAGCAGCTTGGTCTCGGGGGCCAACGTCCTGACTTTC.

The rearrangement links TRBV6-2 or TRBV6-3 to TRBJ2-3; D uncertain. The CDR3 has 16 amino acids. The V end was cut by 7 bases, the J end by 2 bases, with 19 bases between. CDR1 and CDR2 from the germline V gene are MNHEY and SVGEGT. CDR3 DNA: TGTGCCAGCACCTCGATGACACCTCGATCCACAGATACGCAGTATTTT. This gives the protein CASTSMTPRSTDTQYF.

This clonotype showed up just a few times. The chain combines TRBV15 with TRBJ1-5; no firm D call. The CDR3 loop spans 15 amino acids. Looked up from germline, CDR1 is LNHNV and CDR2 is YYDKDF (reference sequence). V was shortened by 5 bases and J by 6 bases, with 17 bases between the two germline ends. The CDR3 DNA reads TGTGCCACCAGCGCCCTCTTGGGTAACGGTCAGCCCCAGCATTTT. This sequence encodes CATSALLGNGQPQHF. The full variable domain, its missing parts supplied by reference TRBV15 and TRBJ1-5, is DAMVIQNPRYQVTQFGKPVTLSCSQTLNHNVMYWYQQKSSQAPKLLFHYYDKDFNNEADTPDNFQSRRPNTSFCFLDIRSPGLGDTAMYLCATSALLGNGQPQHFGDGTRLSIL.

V is TRBV10-3 and J is TRBJ1-1; 7 bases fit TRBD1. The V segment lost 6 bases and the J segment 1 base; nucleotides outside the gene matches: 8. Germline V lookup: CDR1 ENHRY, CDR2 SYGVKD. The CDR3 runs to 15 residues. The CDR3 loop is CAISRQGTENTEAFF. The CDR3 nucleotides are TGTGCCATCAGCAGACAGGGTACGGAGAACACTGAAGCTTTCTTT.

As concerns this clonotype: Sequence at one end of the junction differs from germline and may be a read error. The chain employs TRBV7-9 and TRBJ1-2; 7 nucleotides line up with TRBD1. CDR3 length: 13 residues. Germline CDR1 SEHNR, CDR2 FQNEAQ (reference sequence). The CDR3 sequence: CASSVAGGYGYTF. In nucleotides, the CDR3 is TGTGCCAGCAGCGTAGCAGGGGGCTATGGCTACACCTTC.

The V call is TRBV7-9, the J call TRBJ2-7; the D is unclear. Trimming pared 4 bases from V and 2 bases from J, leaving 9 bases between. Germline values: CDR1 SEHNR, CDR2 FQNEAQ (reference sequence). The length of the CDR3 is 13 residues. CDR3 sequence: CASSSGGPYEQYF. Here the CDR3 DNA reads TGTGCCAGCAGCTCCGGTGGGCCCTACGAGCAGTACTTC. Full variable domain (outside the CDR3, taken from reference TRBV7-9 and TRBJ2-7): DTGVSQNPRHKITKRGQNVTFRCDPISEHNRLYWYRQTLGQGPEFLTYFQNEAQLEKSRLLSDRFSAERPKGSFSTLEIQRTEQGDSAMYLCASSSGGPYEQYFGPGTRLTVT.